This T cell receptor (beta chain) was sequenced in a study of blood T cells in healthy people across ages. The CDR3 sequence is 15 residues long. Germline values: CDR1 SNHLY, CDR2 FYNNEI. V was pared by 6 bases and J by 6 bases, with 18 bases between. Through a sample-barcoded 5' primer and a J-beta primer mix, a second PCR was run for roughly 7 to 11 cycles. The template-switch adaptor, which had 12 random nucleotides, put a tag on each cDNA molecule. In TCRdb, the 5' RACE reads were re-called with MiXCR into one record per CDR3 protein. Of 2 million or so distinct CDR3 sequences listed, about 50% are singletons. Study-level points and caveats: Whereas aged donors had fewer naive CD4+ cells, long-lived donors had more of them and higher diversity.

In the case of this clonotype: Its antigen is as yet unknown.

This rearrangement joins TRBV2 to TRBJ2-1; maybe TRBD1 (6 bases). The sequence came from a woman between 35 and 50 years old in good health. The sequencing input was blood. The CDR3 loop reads CASRPGVGARNEQFF. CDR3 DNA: TGTGCCAGCAGGCCCGGGGTGGGGGCGCGCAATGAGCAGTTCTTC.